The rows below give T cell receptor beta chains drawn from one sample of a study of blood T cell repertoires in COVID-19. The protocol was immunoSEQ multiplex PCR, while the TCRdb copy is restricted to in-frame clones and leaves out a portion. The repertoire holds about 90,000 clones, roughly 90% seen once, with more than 1% in the top ten. Sequencing was carried out using peripheral blood. All receptors come from a man older than 75 with active or convalescent COVID-19. The CDR3 runs from the conserved cysteine through the conserved F or W. The D gene is left open where the match is weak. The listing skips clone size in some rows; elsewhere it reads once, few, many or a size class.

V	J	D	size	DNA	CDR3
TRBV21-1	TRBJ2-7	.	.	TGTGCCAGCAGCAACAAGTACGAGACAGCATCCTACGAGCAGTACTTC	CASSNKYETASYEQYF
TRBV3-1/TRBV3-2	TRBJ1-2	.	.	TGTGCCAGCAGCCACTCCGAGGACGGACTCTATGGCTACACCTTC	CASSHSEDGLYGYTF
TRBV5-1	TRBJ2-1	TRBD2	.	TGCGCCAGCAGCTTGGGAGGGCTAGCGGGAGGAGATGAGCAGTTCTTC	CASSLGGLAGGDEQFF
TRBV5-1	TRBJ2-7	.	.	TGCGCCAGCAGCTTGGGTGGGTTCGGGGAGCAGTACTTC	CASSLGGFGEQYF
TRBV4-2	TRBJ2-1	TRBD2	.	TGTGCCAGCAGCCAAGTGGCTAGCGGGAGCTACAATGAGCAGTTCTTC	CASSQVASGSYNEQFF
TRBV18	TRBJ2-2	TRBD1	.	TGTGCCAGCTCATCTCGGACAGGGGGGATCACCGGGGAGCTGTTTTTT	CASSSRTGGITGELFF
TRBV4-1	TRBJ2-5	.	.	TGCGCCAGCAGCCAAGATTGGGGGACACTGGGAGAGACCCAGTACTTC	CASSQDWGTLGETQYF
TRBV6-2/TRBV6-3	TRBJ1-2	.	.	TGTGCCAGCAGTTACACGGCGGTTGGAGGCTACACCTTC	CASSYTAVGGYTF
TRBV5-6	TRBJ2-3	TRBD1	.	TGTGCCAGCAGCTCAGGGGGCCCTTTGGATACGCAGTATTTT	CASSSGGPLDTQYF
TRBV4-1	TRBJ1-2	TRBD1	.	TGCGCCAGCAGCCAGTTTTCCCGGCGACATGAGACAGGGAACTATGGCTACACCTTC	CASSQFSRRHETGNYGYTF
TRBV3-1/TRBV3-2	TRBJ1-6	TRBD1	.	TGTGCCAGCAGCCAAAGGAGGACAGGGGTAAATTCACCCCTCCACTTT	CASSQRRTGVNSPLHF
TRBV5-1	TRBJ2-3	.	.	TGCGCCAGCAGCTCCCGAGGGCTGATCACAGATACGCAGTATTTT	CASSSRGLITDTQYF
TRBV18	TRBJ2-5	TRBD1	.	TGTGCCAGCTCATCGGACAGGGGGTTGGAGACCCAGTACTTC	CASSSDRGLETQYF
TRBV7-2	TRBJ1-6	TRBD1	.	TGTGCCAGCAGCCAGGGACAGGGGGCGCACAATTCACCCCTCCACTTT	CASSQGQGAHNSPLHF
TRBV2	TRBJ2-2	TRBD2	few	TGTGCCAGCAGGGATGGACTAGCGACGAACACCGGGGAGCTGTTTTTT	CASRDGLATNTGELFF
TRBV6-5	TRBJ2-3	.	.	TGTGCCAGCAGCCCGTACGGCGGGAGCACAGATACGCAGTATTTT	CASSPYGGSTDTQYF
TRBV30	TRBJ2-5	TRBD2	.	TGTGCCTGGAGTGCCCGACTAGCGCCCCAAGAGACCCAGTACTTC	CAWSARLAPQETQYF
TRBV11-2	TRBJ2-7	TRBD2	.	TGTGCCAGCAGCTTAGGGCTAGCGGAAAACTCCTACGAGCAGTACTTC	CASSLGLAENSYEQYF
TRBV4-2	TRBJ2-1	TRBD2	few	TGTGCCAGCAGCCAAGAGCGGACGAGCGGGAGGGACAATGAGCAGTTCTTC	CASSQERTSGRDNEQFF
TRBV28	TRBJ2-4	.	.	TGTGCCAGCAGTCCCACTGGGGCTGCCAAAAACATTCAGTACTTC	CASSPTGAAKNIQYF
TRBV9	TRBJ2-1	.	few	TGTGCCAGCAGCGCGACTAGTTTGGCCCACAATGAGCAGTTCTTC	CASSATSLAHNEQFF
TRBV27	TRBJ2-1	.	.	TGTGCCAGCAGTTTAGAAGGGACAACCTACAATGAGCAGTTCTTC	CASSLEGTTYNEQFF
TRBV6-5	TRBJ2-7	TRBD2	.	TGTGCCAGCAGTTACTCCACTAGCGGGCGCTACGAGCAGTACTTC	CASSYSTSGRYEQYF
TRBV11-2	TRBJ1-4	.	.	TGTGCCAGCAGCTCCTTCGGGGGAAAACTGTTTTTT	CASSSFGGKLFF
TRBV9	TRBJ2-7	TRBD2	.	TGTGCCAGCAGCGTAGGCGGGACTAGCTCAGAGCAGTACTTC	CASSVGGTSSEQYF
TRBV4-1	TRBJ1-4	TRBD1	.	TGCGCCAGCAGCCCCCAGGGGGCGGGTAATGAAAAACTGTTTTTT	CASSPQGAGNEKLFF
TRBV11-2	TRBJ2-5	TRBD1	.	TGTGCCAGCAGCCCCGACAGGGACCAGTACTTC	CASSPDRDQYF
TRBV5-1	TRBJ2-1	.	.	TGCGCCAGCAGCCATCCCTGGGAGTCCTACAATGAGCAGTTCTTC	CASSHPWESYNEQFF
TRBV9	TRBJ2-1	.	once	TGTGCCAGCAGCGTAGAAGACAACCCGGGGTACAATGAGCAGTTCTTC	CASSVEDNPGYNEQFF
TRBV4-2	TRBJ1-5	.	.	TGTGCCAGCAGCCAAGATTGGGAGTATCAGCCCCAGCATTTT	CASSQDWEYQPQHF
TRBV6-5	TRBJ1-1	.	.	TGTGCCAGCAGTTACTATTGGACCCAGAGGGTCACTGAAGCTTTCTTT	CASSYYWTQRVTEAFF
TRBV6-2/TRBV6-3	TRBJ1-1	.	.	TGTGCCAGCAGTTACCCGCCAGGGGCTCGGACTGAAGCTTTCTTT	CASSYPPGARTEAFF
TRBV3-1/TRBV3-2	TRBJ2-7	TRBD1	.	TGTGCCAGCAGCCGGGCAGGGGGTTTTATCGAGCAGTACTTC	CASSRAGGFIEQYF
TRBV6-6	TRBJ1-5	.	.	TGTGCCTTAGCTGAACAGGGCAGCAATCAGCCCCAGCATTTT	CALAEQGSNQPQHF
TRBV28	TRBJ1-1	.	.	TGTGCCAGCAGTCCCATACTCGGGAACACTGAAGCTTTCTTT	CASSPILGNTEAFF
TRBV20-1	TRBJ1-5	TRBD1	.	TGCAGTGCTAGTAACCCCCTGCCCCGGGACAGAAATCAGCCCCAGCATTTT	CSASNPLPRDRNQPQHF